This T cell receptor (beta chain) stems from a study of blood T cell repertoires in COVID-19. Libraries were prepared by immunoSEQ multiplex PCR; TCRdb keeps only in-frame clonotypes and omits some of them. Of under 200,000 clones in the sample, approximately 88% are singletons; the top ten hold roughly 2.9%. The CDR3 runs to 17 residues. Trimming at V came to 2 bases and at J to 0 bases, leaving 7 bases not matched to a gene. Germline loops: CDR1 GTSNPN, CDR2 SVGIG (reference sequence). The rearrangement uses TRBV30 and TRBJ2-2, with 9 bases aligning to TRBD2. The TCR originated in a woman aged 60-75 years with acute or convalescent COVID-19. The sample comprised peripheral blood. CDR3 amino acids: CAWSSLAGFANTGELFF. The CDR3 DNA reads TGTGCCTGGAGTAGCCTAGCGGGGTTCGCGAACACCGGGGAGCTGTTTTTT.